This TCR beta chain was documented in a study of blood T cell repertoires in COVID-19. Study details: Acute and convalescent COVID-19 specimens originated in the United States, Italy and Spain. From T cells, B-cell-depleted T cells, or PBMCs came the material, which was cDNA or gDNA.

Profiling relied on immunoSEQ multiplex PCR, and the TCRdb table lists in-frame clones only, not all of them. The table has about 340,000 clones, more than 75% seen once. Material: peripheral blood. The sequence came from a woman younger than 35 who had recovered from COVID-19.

The CDR3 coding sequence is TGTGCCAGTAGTATGGCAATAGCGGGAGTTGGGGAGCAGTTCTTC. Translating it yields CASSMAIAGVGEQFF. This chain links TRBV19 with TRBJ2-1; 9 bases are shared with TRBD2. The germline gives CDR1 LNHDA, CDR2 SQIVND (reference sequence). V gave up 3 bases and J gave up 10 bases; unmatched junction bases: 10. The CDR3 length is 15 residues.